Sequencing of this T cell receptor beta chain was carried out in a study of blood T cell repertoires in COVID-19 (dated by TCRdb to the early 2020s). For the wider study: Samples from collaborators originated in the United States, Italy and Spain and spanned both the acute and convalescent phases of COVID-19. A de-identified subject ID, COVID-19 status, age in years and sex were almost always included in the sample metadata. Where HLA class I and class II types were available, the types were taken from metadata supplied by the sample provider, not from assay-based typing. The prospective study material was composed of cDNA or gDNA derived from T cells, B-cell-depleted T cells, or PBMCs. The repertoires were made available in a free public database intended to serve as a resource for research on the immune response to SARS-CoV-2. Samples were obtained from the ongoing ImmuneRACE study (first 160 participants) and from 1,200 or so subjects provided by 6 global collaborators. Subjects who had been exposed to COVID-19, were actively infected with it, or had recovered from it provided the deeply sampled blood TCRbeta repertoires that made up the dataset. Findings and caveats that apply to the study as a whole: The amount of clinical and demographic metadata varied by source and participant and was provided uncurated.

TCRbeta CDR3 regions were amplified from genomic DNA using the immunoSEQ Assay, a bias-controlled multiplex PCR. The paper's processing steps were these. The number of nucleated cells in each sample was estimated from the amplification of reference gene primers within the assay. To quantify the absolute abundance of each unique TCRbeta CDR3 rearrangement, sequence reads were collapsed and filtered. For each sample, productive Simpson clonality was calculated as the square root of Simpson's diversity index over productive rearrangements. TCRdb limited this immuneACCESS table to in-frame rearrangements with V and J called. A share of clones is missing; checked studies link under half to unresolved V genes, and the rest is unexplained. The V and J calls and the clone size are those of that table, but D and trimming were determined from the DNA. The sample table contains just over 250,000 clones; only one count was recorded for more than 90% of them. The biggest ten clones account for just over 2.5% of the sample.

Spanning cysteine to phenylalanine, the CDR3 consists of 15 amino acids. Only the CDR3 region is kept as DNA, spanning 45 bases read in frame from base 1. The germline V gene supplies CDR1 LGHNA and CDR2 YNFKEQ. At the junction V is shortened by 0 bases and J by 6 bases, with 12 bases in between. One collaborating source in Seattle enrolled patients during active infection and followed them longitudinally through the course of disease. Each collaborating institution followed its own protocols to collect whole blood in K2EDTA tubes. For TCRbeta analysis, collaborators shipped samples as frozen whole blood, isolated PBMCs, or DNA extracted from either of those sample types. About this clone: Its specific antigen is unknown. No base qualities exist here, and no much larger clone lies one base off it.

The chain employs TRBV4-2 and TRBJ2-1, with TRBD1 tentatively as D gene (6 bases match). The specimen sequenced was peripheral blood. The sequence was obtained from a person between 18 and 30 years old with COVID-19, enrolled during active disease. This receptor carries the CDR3 CASSQDTGRANEQFF. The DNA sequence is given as TGTGCCAGCAGCCAAGATACAGGGAGAGCCAATGAGCAGTTCTTC.